Listed here are 5 T cell receptor beta chains from one sample, sequenced in a study of cytomegalovirus exposure and HLA in healthy donors. Measured with immunoSEQ multiplex PCR; TCRdb has only the in-frame clones, and not every one. The sample carries some 48,000 clones, roughly 94% recorded once. Sequencing used PBMCs. Source of these receptors: a woman younger than 30 in good health and CMV-seropositive.

The rearrangement links TRBV10-1 to TRBJ1-1; no definite D call. V was cut by 6 bases and J by 4 bases, with 9 bases left in between. Germline CDR1 is WNHNN and CDR2 is SYGVQD (reference sequence). The CDR3 has 12 residues. CDR3 residues: CASRRRTTEAFF. DNA of the CDR3: TGCGCCAGCAGGAGGAGGACCACTGAAGCTTTCTTT.

This clone was recorded once. V is TRBV28 and J is TRBJ2-2, with 9 bases fitting TRBD1. CDR3 length: 17 residues. The V gene's germline CDR1 is MDHEN and CDR2 SYDVKM. V gave up 4 bases and J gave up 2 bases; unmatched junction bases: 8. The DNA of the CDR3 is TGTGCCAGCAGTTCCCCTATGGGACAGGGAAACACCGGGGAGCTGTTTTTT. It specifies CASSSPMGQGNTGELFF.

This chain connects TRBV5-6 to TRBJ2-3; D might be TRBD2 (6 bases). V was shortened by 2 bases and J by 2 bases, with 18 bases between the two germline ends. The length of the CDR3 is 17 residues. CDR1 is SGHDT, CDR2 YYEEEE, per germline. The CDR3 DNA reads as TGTGCCAGCAGCTTTGGGACTGCCCTGAGGATCACAGATACGCAGTATTTT. Protein: CASSFGTALRITDTQYF.

This clone was detected once. The rearrangement uses TRBV18 and TRBJ1-1; no clear D. V gave up 4 bases and J gave up 0 bases, with 12 bases separating them. Looked up from germline, CDR1 is KGHSH and CDR2 is LQKENI. The CDR3 length is 15 residues. The CDR3 DNA is TGTGCCAGCTCACTACTCGAGCTAATGAACACTGAAGCTTTCTTT. This sequence encodes CASSLLELMNTEAFF.

On this clone itself: One end of the junction is discordant with germline, which a read error may explain. V gene TRBV27 combines with J gene TRBJ2-7; 10 nucleotides match TRBD2. CDR1 and CDR2 from the germline V gene are MNHEY and SMNVEV (reference sequence). The CDR3 contains 14 residues. The CDR3 region has the DNA TGTGCCAGCAGGCCTAGCGGGAGATCCTCCGAGCAGTACTTC. Translation gives CASRPSGRSSEQYF.